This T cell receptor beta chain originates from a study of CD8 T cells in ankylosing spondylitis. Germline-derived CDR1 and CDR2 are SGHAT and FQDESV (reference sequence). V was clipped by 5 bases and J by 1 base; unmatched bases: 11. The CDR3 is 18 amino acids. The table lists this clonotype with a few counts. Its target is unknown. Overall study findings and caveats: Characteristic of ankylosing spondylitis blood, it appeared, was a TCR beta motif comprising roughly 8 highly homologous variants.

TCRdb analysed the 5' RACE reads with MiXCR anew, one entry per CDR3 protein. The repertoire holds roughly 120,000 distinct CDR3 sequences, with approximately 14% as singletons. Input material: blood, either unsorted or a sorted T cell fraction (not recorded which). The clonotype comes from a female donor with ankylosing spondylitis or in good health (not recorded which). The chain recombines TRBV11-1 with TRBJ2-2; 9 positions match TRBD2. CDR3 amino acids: CASSPRAGLARNTGELFF. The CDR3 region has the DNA TGTGCCAGCAGCCCCCGGGCCGGACTAGCGAGGAACACCGGGGAGCTGTTTTTT.